The next 3 T cell receptor beta chains were all read from a single sample in a study of shared clonotypes between healthy human individuals. Using immunoSEQ multiplex PCR, the repertoire was profiled, and TCRdb retains in-frame clones only, with some absent. This sample has around 2,000,000 clones, with about 92% found just once. Naive-designated CD8 cells lacked CD45RO, were positively enriched for CCR7, and omitted terminally differentiated effector memory CD45RA+ cells. The sequencing sample was made of naive CD8+ T cells from PBMCs. The origin of the receptors is a young man in good health. Some clones in this sample may be carry-over from other donors' samples.

This clone was observed once. Germline is not matched at one junction end, which may reflect a read error. The gene calls are TRBV11-2 and TRBJ2-1; 8 nucleotides align to TRBD2. The germline V gene encodes CDR1 SGHAT and CDR2 FQNNGV. This CDR3 has 17 residues. As DNA, the CDR3 is TGTGCCAGCAGCCTAGACCCCGGGGGGGAGTCTTACAATGAGCAGTTCTTC. Protein: CASSLDPGGESYNEQFF.

J is TRBJ1-1 and V is TRBV19; D uncertain. Trimming took 7 bases from V and 1 from J, leaving 10 bases between them. The germline gives CDR1 LNHDA, CDR2 SQIVND (reference sequence). CDR3 size: 13 residues. DNA of the CDR3: TGTGCCAGTACGCTAATGGGGAACACTGAAGCTTTCTTT. Encoded protein: CASTLMGNTEAFF.

The V gene is TRBV18, the J gene TRBJ2-7, with 8 positions matching TRBD2. The CDR3 is 15 residues long. CDR1 KGHSH and CDR2 LQKENI come from the germline V gene. V lost 3 bases to trimming and J lost 7 bases; unmatched junction nucleotides: 11. Here the CDR3 DNA reads TGTGCCAGCTCACCCGGACTAGCCGTCCCTTTTGAGCAGTACTTC. It codes for CASSPGLAVPFEQYF. Using reference TRBV18 and TRBJ2-7 for the parts outside the CDR3, the full variable domain is NAGVMQNPRHLVRRRGQEARLRCSPMKGHSHVYWYRQLPEEGLKFMVYLQKENIIDESGMPKERFSAEFPKEGPSILRIQQVVRGDSAAYFCASSPGLAVPFEQYFGPGTRLTVT.